The 29 T cell receptor beta chains below all came from one sample that was sequenced in a study of blood T cell repertoires in COVID-19 (dated by TCRdb to the early 2020s). The library was generated by the immunoSEQ multiplex PCR assay. TCRdb took over this immuneACCESS table, retaining in-frame rearrangements with V and J assigned. Such tables are incomplete; in checked studies, under half of the missing clones stem from an unresolved V gene, and the remainder is unexplained. Recorded for this sample are hundreds of thousands of clones; 90% of them occurred a single time. Clones ranked in the top ten supply roughly 0.25% of the sample. What was sequenced was peripheral blood. Receptors originate from a woman aged 18-29 years with acute or convalescent COVID-19.

This clone has a handful of counts. CDR3 sequence reads: CASSPREPYEQYF. The CDR3 region has the DNA TGTGCCAGCAGTCCCCGGGAACCCTACGAGCAGTACTTC. This chain uses TRBV27 with TRBJ2-7; tentative D call: TRBD2 (5 bases). Between the trimmed V and J ends, which lost 5 bases and 2 bases, there was a span of 10 bases. The CDR3 length is 13 residues. Germline lookup yields CDR1 MNHEY and CDR2 SMNVEV (reference sequence).

This chain connects TRBV4-2 to TRBJ1-2, with D unclear. The CDR3 has 17 amino acids. Germline V gene sequence: CDR1 LGHNA, CDR2 YNFKEQ. V lost 2 bases, J lost 8 bases, and 24 bases lay in between. Here the CDR3 reads CASSQPNFLTTQVGYTF. CDR3 DNA sequence: TGTGCCAGCAGCCAACCTAACTTCCTGACTACCCAAGTGGGCTACACCTTC.

V gene TRBV10-3 combines with J gene TRBJ2-7; 8 bases are a match to TRBD2. The CDR3 extends over 13 amino acids. Unmatched junction bases numbered 7, after V lost 11 bases and J lost 1 base. Germline CDR1 is ENHRY and CDR2 is SYGVKD. The CDR3 protein is CAAAGGDSYEQYF. In nucleotides, the CDR3 is TGTGCCGCCGCCGGGGGGGATTCCTACGAGCAGTACTTC.

The rearrangement links TRBV6-2 or TRBV6-3 to TRBJ2-4, with 8 bases identical to TRBD2. The CDR3 is made up of 14 amino acids. V lost 5 bases to trimming and J lost 7 bases; unmatched junction nucleotides: 7. Germline V CDR1 and CDR2: MNHEY, SVGEGT. CDR3 residues: CASSQWTSYNIQYF. CDR3 nucleotide sequence: TGTGCCAGCAGTCAGTGGACTAGCTACAACATTCAGTACTTC.

In its sample, this clone was seen a few times. The rearrangement joins TRBV10-2 to TRBJ1-5; TRBD1 might be the D (5 bases). CDR3 length: 15 amino acids. Trimming removed 4 bases at V and 2 bases at J, with 12 bases between. Per germline, CDR1 WSHSY and CDR2 SAAADI. In DNA, the CDR3 is TGCGCCAGCAGTGGGGGCGAAAACGGCAATCAGCCCCAGCATTTT. Residues: CASSGGENGNQPQHF.

To note about this clone: Different DNA sequences within this sample yield the same CDR3. The V and J genes are TRBV7-3 and TRBJ2-3, with TRBD1 matching over 8 bases. Germline-derived CDR1 and CDR2 are SGHTA and FQGTGA. The V segment lost 3 bases and the J segment 0 bases; nucleotides outside the gene matches: 2. The CDR3 sequence is 15 residues long. The CDR3 protein is CASSLGQASTDTQYF. The CDR3 DNA reads TGTGCCAGCAGCTTGGGACAGGCTAGCACAGATACGCAGTATTTT.

This clone was seen a handful of times. This sequence joins TRBV5-4 and TRBJ1-6, with D possibly matching TRBD1 (6 bases). Germline V gene sequence: CDR1 SGHNT, CDR2 YYREEE (reference sequence). Deletions cut 4 bases from V and 6 bases from J, with 20 bases between. The CDR3 runs 17 residues. CDR3 residues: CASSRPQGTEINSPLHF. CDR3 bases: TGTGCCAGCAGCCGCCCCCAGGGGACGGAGATTAATTCACCCCTCCACTTT. The variable domain in full, completed from reference TRBV5-4 and TRBJ1-6, reads ETGVTQSPTHLIKTRGQQVTLRCSSQSGHNTVSWYQQALGQGPQFIFQYYREEENGRGNFPPRFSGLQFPNYSSELNVNALELDDSALYLCASSRPQGTEINSPLHFGNGTRLTVT.

CDR3 coding DNA: TGTGCCTGGAGTGTACTTGGCGCCGCCGGGGGCTATGGCTACACCTTC. Residues: CAWSVLGAAGGYGYTF. The rearrangement joins TRBV30 to TRBJ1-2, with TRBD1 as a possible D gene (5 bases). The CDR3 sequence is 16 residues long. The germline V gene encodes CDR1 GTSNPN and CDR2 SVGIG (reference sequence). V lost 0 bases to trimming and J lost 4 bases, with 18 bases between them.

The V call is TRBV2, the J call TRBJ2-5; the match to TRBD2 covers 10 bases. Per the germline V gene, CDR1 is SNHLY and CDR2 is FYNNEI. V lost 5 bases, J lost 4 bases, and 7 bases stayed unmatched. This CDR3 has 15 amino acids. The CDR3 DNA follows: TGTGCCAGCAGTAGGGGGACTAGCGTAGGAGAGACCCAGTACTTC. Translated: CASSRGTSVGETQYF.

The CDR3 region has the DNA TGTGCCAGCCGGGACAGGGGGAGTTTGAATTCACCCCTCCACTTT. Translating gives CASRDRGSLNSPLHF. This rearrangement joins TRBV25-1 to TRBJ1-6; 11 bases line up with TRBD1. CDR1 MGHDK and CDR2 SYGVNS come from the germline V gene. The CDR3 loop spans 15 amino acids. V was clipped by 8 bases and J by 7 bases; unmatched bases: 7.

In DNA, the CDR3 is TGTGCCAGCCAACAGTTTTCGAACACTGAAGCTTTCTTT. It encodes CASQQFSNTEAFF. The chain joins TRBV5-5 to TRBJ1-1, with no clear D. Germline CDR1 reads SGHKS; CDR2 reads YYEKEE (reference sequence). The CDR3 is 13 amino acids. Between the trimmed V and J ends, which lost 7 bases and 1 base, there was a span of 11 bases.

The V call is TRBV6-5, the J call TRBJ2-7, with D possibly being TRBD1 (6 bases). Per germline, CDR1 MNHEY and CDR2 SVGAGI. This CDR3 is 15 amino acids long. The V end lost 4 bases, the J end lost 2 bases, and 15 bases lay between the germline ends. CDR3 region: CASSFVWGRAYEQYF. CDR3 DNA sequence: TGTGCCAGCAGTTTCGTTTGGGGGCGAGCCTACGAGCAGTACTTC.

This clone was seen once. The V gene is TRBV4-3, the J gene TRBJ2-2; 7 nucleotides match TRBD1. CDR1 LGHNA and CDR2 YSLEER come from the germline V gene. This CDR3 spans 16 amino acids. Trimming removed 0 bases from V and 8 bases from J; junction bases left unmatched: 9. In nucleotides, the CDR3 is TGCGCCAGCAGCCAAGATCTAGCAGGGGGTGGAGGGGAGCTGTTTTTT. It yields the protein CASSQDLAGGGGELFF.

The J gene is TRBJ2-7, the V gene TRBV2, with 11 bases identical to TRBD1. Germline lookup yields CDR1 SNHLY and CDR2 FYNNEI. The V segment lost 5 bases and the J segment 4 bases; nucleotides outside the gene matches: 4. The CDR3 length is 14 residues. The CDR3 nucleotides read TGTGCCAGCAGTCGGGGACAGGGGGTGTACGAGCAGTACTTC. Protein: CASSRGQGVYEQYF.

The chain uses TRBV7-6 and TRBJ1-2; 9 bases fit TRBD1. The V segment lost 5 bases and the J segment 7 bases; nucleotides outside the gene matches: 8. The germline CDR1 and CDR2 sequences are SGHVS and FNYEAQ. The CDR3 runs 14 residues. CDR3 protein: CASSPDRGMPGYTF. CDR3 bases: TGTGCCAGCAGCCCTGACAGGGGGATGCCTGGCTACACCTTC.

The chain uses TRBV4-1 and TRBJ1-1; tentatively, D is TRBD1 (5 bases). V gave up 3 bases and J gave up 5 bases, with 13 bases separating them. CDR3 length equals 14 residues. Germline lookup yields CDR1 MGHRA and CDR2 YSYEKL. CDR3 residues: CASSQTTGSTEAFF. The CDR3 DNA reads as TGCGCCAGCAGCCAGACCACAGGCTCTACTGAAGCTTTCTTT.

The chain uses TRBV29-1 and TRBJ2-1, with 11 bases identical to TRBD1. This CDR3 has 15 amino acids. J lost 4 bases, V lost 2 bases, and 4 bases had no gene match. CDR1 is SQVTM, CDR2 ANQGSEA, per germline. In DNA, the CDR3 is TGCAGCGTTGAAAGGGGACAGGGGGGGTACAATGAGCAGTTCTTC. Residues: CSVERGQGGYNEQFF.

The chain couples TRBV19 to TRBJ2-7, with 11 bases lining up with TRBD1. V lost 4 bases and J lost 5; bases outside the gene matches: 4. CDR3 size: 14 residues. Germline-derived CDR1 and CDR2 are LNHDA and SQIVND (reference sequence). CDR3 in DNA: TGTGCCAGTAGTAGAGGACAGGGGGCTAACGAGCAGTACTTC. Its translation is CASSRGQGANEQYF.

The chain couples TRBV4-1 to TRBJ1-5; TRBD1 agrees at 10 bases. CDR3 length: 16 amino acids. Germline CDR1 reads MGHRA; CDR2 reads YSYEKL. V lost 5 bases, J lost 6 bases, and 10 bases stayed unmatched. CDR3 sequence reads: CASSEPGQGFFQPQHF. CDR3 coding DNA: TGCGCCAGCAGCGAGCCGGGACAGGGGTTTTTTCAGCCCCAGCATTTT.

The rearrangement links TRBV4-1 to TRBJ1-1, with 7 positions matching TRBD1. The germline V gene has CDR1 MGHRA and CDR2 YSYEKL. Losses at the gene ends were 4 bases for V and 6 bases for J; bases not matched to a gene: 8. The CDR3 has 14 amino acids. CDR3: CASSRTQGDPEAFF. In DNA, the CDR3 is TGCGCCAGCAGCCGGACCCAGGGGGATCCTGAAGCTTTCTTT.

The chain links TRBV7-2 to TRBJ2-6; TRBD1 agrees at 7 bases. V trimming: 5 bases; J trimming: 0 bases; junction bases outside the gene matches: 10. The CDR3 covers 18 residues. CDR1 and CDR2 from the germline V gene are SGHTA and FQGNSA. This CDR3 reads CASSLNRGVLSGANVLTF. For the CDR3, the DNA is TGTGCCAGCAGCCTAAACAGGGGAGTGCTCTCTGGGGCCAACGTCCTGACTTTC.

This sequence joins TRBV5-1 and TRBJ2-5; 14 positions match TRBD2. The V gene's germline CDR1 is SGHRS and CDR2 YFSETQ. V shed 4 bases and J 2 bases; nucleotides not matched to a gene: 7. The CDR3 covers 17 residues. The CDR3 here is CASSIGLAGGTQETQYF. The CDR3 DNA reads TGCGCCAGCAGCATAGGACTAGCGGGGGGCACACAAGAGACCCAGTACTTC.

This chain connects TRBV10-3 to TRBJ1-4, with TRBD1 matching over 7 bases. This CDR3 comprises 12 residues. V was pared by 5 bases and J by 8 bases, with 2 bases of the junction left unmatched. CDR1 and CDR2 (germline): ENHRY, SYGVKD. The CDR3 is CAISPGGEKLFF. CDR3 DNA sequence: TGTGCCATCAGTCCAGGGGGAGAAAAACTGTTTTTT.

The chain recombines TRBV3-1 (or the pseudogene TRBV3-2) with TRBJ2-7; 9 bases match TRBD1. The germline V gene encodes CDR1 LGHDT and CDR2 YNNKEL (reference sequence). The V gene end was trimmed by 6 bases and the J gene end by 2 bases; junction bases not matched to a gene: 5. This CDR3 has 14 amino acids. The CDR3 loop reads CASSPGQGTYEQYF. DNA for the CDR3: TGTGCCAGCAGTCCGGGACAGGGTACCTACGAGCAGTACTTC.

This chain joins TRBV11-3 and TRBJ1-1; TRBD1 matches 8 bases. The ends lost 8 bases at V and 2 bases at J; junction bases unmatched: 7. Germline V gives CDR1 SGHNT, CDR2 YENEEA. The CDR3 spans 14 residues. The CDR3 loop is CASRPGGRNTEAFF. As DNA, the CDR3 is TGTGCCAGCCGACCAGGGGGCCGTAACACTGAAGCTTTCTTT.

V usage is TRBV18 and J usage is TRBJ1-2; D unresolved. V lost 2 bases to trimming and J lost 5 bases, with 6 bases between them. CDR1 is KGHSH and CDR2 is LQKENI in the germline V gene. The CDR3 is made up of 12 amino acids. This CDR3 is CASSPNKYGYTF. The CDR3 coding sequence is TGTGCCAGCTCACCAAACAAATATGGCTACACCTTC.

This clone was counted between two and nine times. This sequence joins TRBV7-2 and TRBJ2-2; D possibly corresponds to TRBD2 (5 bases). The length of the CDR3 is 17 residues. From germline, CDR1 is SGHTA and CDR2 FQGNSA. The V end lost 11 bases, the J end lost 4 bases, and 26 bases lay between the germline ends. CDR3 protein: CAEWGLMEASRTGELFF. Written as DNA, the CDR3 is TGTGCCGAATGGGGTTTGATGGAGGCCAGCCGCACCGGGGAGCTGTTTTTT. The variable domain in full, completed from reference TRBV7-2 and TRBJ2-2, reads GAGVSQSPSNKVTEKGKDVELRCDPISGHTALYWYRQSLGQGLEFLIYFQGNSAPDKSGLPSDRFSAERTGGSVSTLTIQRTQQEDSAVYLCAEWGLMEASRTGELFFGEGSRLTVL.

The rearrangement links TRBV6-5 to TRBJ1-2; 10 positions match TRBD1. J gave up 6 bases and V 7 bases, and 2 bases lay outside the gene matches. Germline V gene lookup returns CDR1 MNHEY and CDR2 SVGAGI. The CDR3 covers 12 residues. The CDR3 here is CASTGTGDGYTF. The CDR3 DNA is TGTGCCAGCACCGGGACAGGGGATGGCTACACCTTC.

The chain uses TRBV6-1 and TRBJ1-2, with 7 bases lining up with TRBD1. The V segment lost 3 bases and the J segment 2 bases; nucleotides outside the gene matches: 3. The length of the CDR3 is 14 residues. CDR1 and CDR2 (germline): MNHNS, SASEGT. CDR3 sequence (DNA): TGTGCCAGCAGTGATGGCAGGGGGAACTATGGCTACACCTTC. Amino acids: CASSDGRGNYGYTF.